This passage covers 28 T cell receptor beta chains from one sample sequenced in a study of T cell responses to AZD1222 COVID-19 vaccine (dated by TCRdb to the early 2020s). According to the study, the label for this sample's time point signals: baseline before first vaccination. The library was obtained by the immunoSEQ multiplex PCR assay. TCRdb re-hosts the immuneACCESS table, in-frame sequences only. Its copies lack some clones; in the studies checked, an unresolved V gene accounts for under half of them, and the cause for the rest is not known. The sample records approximately 88,000 clones, around four fifths of which are singletons. The top ten clones comprise around 21% of the sample. The sequencing used peripheral blood, collected on day 0 of AZD1222 vaccination. Receptors were obtained from an adult in good health.

This clone was seen repeatedly, ten times or more. The rearrangement uses TRBV7-9 and TRBJ1-1; no definite D call. The CDR3 sequence is 14 residues long. Germline V lookup: CDR1 SEHNR, CDR2 FQNEAQ (reference sequence). Trimming left V 3 bases short and J 1 base short, with 9 bases between. The CDR3 DNA follows: TGTGCCAGCAGCTTTGTACGGGAGAACACTGAAGCTTTCTTT. Its translation is CASSFVRENTEAFF. The variable domain in full, completed from reference TRBV7-9 and TRBJ1-1, reads DTGVSQNPRHKITKRGQNVTFRCDPISEHNRLYWYRQTLGQGPEFLTYFQNEAQLEKSRLLSDRFSAERPKGSFSTLEIQRTEQGDSAMYLCASSFVRENTEAFFGQGTRLTVV.

V and J are TRBV3-1 (or the pseudogene TRBV3-2) and TRBJ2-2, with D unclear. The CDR3 is made up of 17 amino acids. Germline V gene data show CDR1 as LGHDT and CDR2 as YNNKEL (reference sequence). V lost 2 bases to trimming and J lost 0 bases, with 13 bases between them. CDR3 protein: CASSQPALGSNTGELFF. CDR3 nucleotides: TGTGCCAGCAGCCAACCTGCGCTAGGATCGAACACCGGGGAGCTGTTTTTT.

The chain uses TRBV5-4 and TRBJ2-6; tentative D call: TRBD2 (6 bases). Germline lookup yields CDR1 SGHNT and CDR2 YYREEE (reference sequence). The CDR3 has 17 amino acids. V was shortened by 2 bases and J by 0 bases, with 12 bases between the two germline ends. CDR3 region: CASSFGGRSSGANVLTF. The CDR3 DNA is TGTGCCAGCAGCTTCGGGGGACGGAGCTCTGGGGCCAACGTCCTGACTTTC.

This clone was recorded a few times. The chain carries TRBV2 and TRBJ2-7, with 12 nucleotides matching TRBD2. V shed 5 bases and J 6 bases; nucleotides not matched to a gene: 5. The length of the CDR3 is 14 residues. In germline, CDR1 is SNHLY, CDR2 FYNNEI. The CDR3 DNA sequence: TGTGCCAGCAGTCGACTAGCGGGGGCCTCCGAGCAGTACTTC. Amino acid sequence: CASSRLAGASEQYF. The full variable domain, completed using reference TRBV2 and TRBJ2-7, is EPEVTQTPSHQVTQMGQEVILRCVPISNHLYFYWYRQILGQKVEFLVSFYNNEISEKSEIFDDQFSVERPDGSNFTLKIRSTKLEDSAMYFCASSRLAGASEQYFGPGTRLTVT.

This clone was seen a handful of times. The V gene is TRBV4-3, the J gene TRBJ1-2, with D unclear. CDR3 length: 15 amino acids. Trimming took off 0 bases at V and 4 bases at J, with 12 bases between the two ends. Germline V lookup: CDR1 LGHNA, CDR2 YSLEER. The CDR3 protein is CASSQERTHGYGYTF. As DNA, the CDR3 is TGCGCCAGCAGCCAAGAAAGAACTCATGGCTATGGCTACACCTTC.

The chain joins TRBV9 to TRBJ1-6; D call uncertain. From germline, CDR1 is SGDLS and CDR2 YYNGEE. V shed 5 bases and J shed 19 bases, with 7 bases lying between them. CDR3 length equals 8 residues. CDR3 protein: CASSIFHF. CDR3 nucleotide sequence: TGTGCCAGCAGTATTTTTCACTTT.

This clone was counted between two and nine times. The rearrangement uses TRBV19 and TRBJ2-5, with 8 bases that match TRBD1. The CDR3 length is 16 residues. The J segment lost 5 bases and the V segment lost 6 bases, leaving 14 bases of the junction unmatched. In germline, CDR1 is LNHDA, CDR2 SQIVND (reference sequence). The chain's CDR3 is CASRKTDRVGIETQYF. CDR3 coding DNA: TGTGCCAGTAGAAAAACGGACAGGGTTGGAATCGAGACCCAGTACTTC.

The chain's CDR3 is CASSPADSYNEQFF. CDR3 coding DNA: TGTGCCAGCTCACCAGCAGACTCCTACAATGAGCAGTTCTTC. The chain is built from TRBV18 and TRBJ2-1; D is undetermined. Germline values: CDR1 KGHSH, CDR2 LQKENI. The CDR3 sequence is 14 residues long. Trimming left V 2 bases short and J 0 bases short, with 5 bases between. The full variable domain, with the rest looked up from reference TRBV18 and TRBJ2-1, is NAGVMQNPRHLVRRRGQEARLRCSPMKGHSHVYWYRQLPEEGLKFMVYLQKENIIDESGMPKERFSAEFPKEGPSILRIQQVVRGDSAAYFCASSPADSYNEQFFGPGTRLTVL.

This rearrangement joins TRBV5-6 to TRBJ2-5; D is unclear. The germline V and J ends were trimmed by 1 base and 4 bases, with 17 bases remaining between them. The length of the CDR3 is 16 residues. CDR1 SGHDT and CDR2 YYEEEE come from the germline V gene. The CDR3 loop is CASSLKVAQVLETQYF. CDR3 in DNA: TGTGCCAGCAGCTTGAAAGTTGCGCAAGTCTTAGAGACCCAGTACTTC.

V gene TRBV25-1 combines with J gene TRBJ2-1, with D possibly matching TRBD2 (6 bases). The CDR3 sequence is 13 residues long. Deletions cut 0 bases from V and 9 bases from J, with 9 bases between. Germline CDR1 is MGHDK and CDR2 is SYGVNS. Here the CDR3 reads CASSEYLGGEQFF. Here the CDR3 DNA reads TGTGCCAGCAGTGAATATCTGGGAGGTGAGCAGTTCTTC. Supplemented by reference TRBV25-1 and TRBJ2-1, the full variable domain reads EADIYQTPRYLVIGTGKKITLECSQTMGHDKMYWYQQDPGMELHLIHYSYGVNSTEKGDLSSESTVSRIRTEHFPLTLESARPSHTSQYLCASSEYLGGEQFFGPGTRLTVL.

The rearrangement joins TRBV9 to TRBJ1-1, with TRBD1 as a possible D gene (5 bases). Germline V CDR1 and CDR2: SGDLS, YYNGEE. The CDR3 is made up of 14 amino acids. V dropped 3 bases and J dropped 5 bases, with 14 bases sitting between them. This chain's CDR3 is CASSAQMGGTEAFF. In DNA form, the CDR3 reads TGTGCCAGCAGCGCCCAAATGGGGGGTACTGAAGCTTTCTTT.

The rearrangement uses TRBV30 and TRBJ2-3; no firm D call. The CDR3 covers 14 residues. CDR1 is GTSNPN and CDR2 is SVGIG in the germline V gene (reference sequence). Trimming took off 0 bases at V and 0 bases at J, with 7 bases between the two ends. CDR3 sequence: CAWSVQLSTDTQYF. The CDR3 nucleotides read TGTGCCTGGAGTGTACAACTTAGCACAGATACGCAGTATTTT. The full variable domain, with the rest looked up from reference TRBV30 and TRBJ2-3, is SQTIHQWPATLVQPVGSPLSLECTVEGTSNPNLYWYRQAAGRGLQLLFYSVGIGQISSEVPQNLSASRPQDRQFILSSKKLLLSDSGFYLCAWSVQLSTDTQYFGPGTRLTVL.

The V gene is TRBV4-3, the J gene TRBJ2-3, with D unresolved. Germline V gives CDR1 LGHNA, CDR2 YSLEER. The CDR3 is made up of 17 amino acids. The V gene lost 0 bases and the J gene lost 2 bases, with 15 bases spanning the gap. The CDR3 here is CASSQEGWLTHTDTQYF. In nucleotides, the CDR3 is TGCGCCAGCAGCCAAGAGGGATGGCTTACCCACACAGATACGCAGTATTTT.

The rearrangement joins TRBV27 to TRBJ1-4, with 7 positions matching TRBD1. The V and J ends lost 4 bases and 5 bases, in that order; junction bases with no gene match: 7. The CDR3 consists of 15 residues. The germline V gene has CDR1 MNHEY and CDR2 SMNVEV (reference sequence). The CDR3 loop is CASSSYSTGNEKLFF. As DNA, the CDR3 is TGTGCCAGCAGTTCATACTCGACAGGGAATGAAAAACTGTTTTTT.

The chain links TRBV18 to TRBJ1-1; 7 bases align to TRBD1. V was pared by 4 bases and J by 1 base, with 3 bases of the junction left unmatched. Germline V gene lookup returns CDR1 KGHSH and CDR2 LQKENI. This CDR3 is built from 14 residues. The CDR3 loop reads CASSRQGGNTEAFF. For the CDR3, the DNA is TGTGCCAGCTCACGACAGGGCGGGAACACTGAAGCTTTCTTT. Complete variable domain (other parts from reference TRBV18 and TRBJ1-1): NAGVMQNPRHLVRRRGQEARLRCSPMKGHSHVYWYRQLPEEGLKFMVYLQKENIIDESGMPKERFSAEFPKEGPSILRIQQVVRGDSAAYFCASSRQGGNTEAFFGQGTRLTVV.

This clone was counted between two and nine times. The chain links TRBV7-9 to TRBJ2-1, with TRBD2 identical over 10 bases. The CDR3 covers 15 residues. Per the germline V gene, CDR1 is SEHNR and CDR2 is FQNEAQ (reference sequence). V dropped 2 bases and J dropped 6; count of bases not matched to a gene: 4. The CDR3 DNA sequence: TGTGCCAGCAGCTTATTAGCGGGAGGAAGCAATGAGCAGTTCTTC. Protein product: CASSLLAGGSNEQFF.

This chain joins TRBV10-3 and TRBJ2-1; D is undetermined. V lost 0 bases and J 7 bases, leaving 10 bases between the germline ends. The CDR3 consists of 14 residues. The germline V gene encodes CDR1 ENHRY and CDR2 SYGVKD. The CDR3: CAISESVRLNEQFF. For the CDR3, the DNA is TGTGCCATCAGTGAGTCGGTCCGGCTTAATGAGCAGTTCTTC.

The chain joins TRBV29-1 to TRBJ2-7; D is tentatively TRBD1 or TRBD2 (5 bases each). The CDR3 runs to 14 residues. Germline V gene sequence: CDR1 SQVTM, CDR2 ANQGSEA. Trimming pared 8 bases from V and 1 base from J, leaving 18 bases between. CDR3 DNA sequence: TGCAGCTCGGGGTCCGGGGCCCTGTCCTACGAGCAGTACTTC. This sequence encodes CSSGSGALSYEQYF.

The chain has TRBV7-9 and TRBJ1-4; D unresolved. CDR1 is SEHNR and CDR2 is FQNEAQ in the germline V gene (reference sequence). V shed 5 bases and J shed 8 bases, with 15 bases lying between them. The CDR3 extends over 14 amino acids. The CDR3 sequence is CASSRRRESEKLFF. The DNA of the CDR3 is TGTGCCAGCAGCCGGAGGAGGGAATCCGAAAAACTGTTTTTT. The variable domain in full, completed from reference TRBV7-9 and TRBJ1-4, reads DTGVSQNPRHKITKRGQNVTFRCDPISEHNRLYWYRQTLGQGPEFLTYFQNEAQLEKSRLLSDRFSAERPKGSFSTLEIQRTEQGDSAMYLCASSRRRESEKLFFGSGTQLSVL.

The rearrangement joins TRBV6-4 to TRBJ2-3; 8 bases fit TRBD2. Germline V gene data show CDR1 as MRHNA and CDR2 as SNTAGT. J gave up 1 base and V 4 bases, and 4 bases lay outside the gene matches. This CDR3 is 15 amino acids long. The CDR3 reads CASSVAGGRTDTQYF. The DNA for the CDR3 is TGTGCCAGCAGTGTTGCGGGGGGTCGCACAGATACGCAGTATTTT.

V usage is TRBV9 and J usage is TRBJ2-7, with TRBD2 matching over 9 bases. Trimming at V came to 0 bases and at J to 0 bases, leaving 13 bases not matched to a gene. The germline CDR1 and CDR2 sequences are SGDLS and YYNGEE. The CDR3 has 19 residues. The CDR3 bases are TGTGCCAGCAGCGTAGTATCGGCGGGAGGGGGGGCCAACTCCTACGAGCAGTACTTC. Translating it yields CASSVVSAGGGANSYEQYF.

This chain links TRBV18 with TRBJ2-2; possible D gene TRBD1, 5 bases. The V end lost 0 bases, the J end lost 4 bases, and 9 bases lay between the germline ends. Germline V CDR1 and CDR2: KGHSH, LQKENI. The length of the CDR3 is 15 residues. The CDR3 loop is CASSPPAQATGELFF. CDR3 DNA sequence: TGTGCCAGCTCACCACCTGCACAGGCCACCGGGGAGCTGTTTTTT.

The chain's CDR3 is CSSSSGRLYNEQFF. The CDR3 nucleotides are TGCAGCTCATCTAGCGGGAGACTCTACAATGAGCAGTTCTTC. The chain is built from TRBV29-1 and TRBJ2-1; 10 bases agree with TRBD2. CDR3 length equals 14 residues. Germline loops: CDR1 SQVTM, CDR2 ANQGSEA. J gave up 3 bases and V 8 bases, and 7 bases lay outside the gene matches.

The chain links TRBV2 to TRBJ1-1; D may be TRBD1 (5 bases). Trimming stripped 8 bases from V and 0 bases from J, with 10 bases between. Looked up from germline, CDR1 is SNHLY and CDR2 is FYNNEI. CDR3 length: 13 residues. The chain's CDR3 is CASWEGLNTEAFF. The CDR3 DNA is TGTGCCAGCTGGGAGGGGTTGAACACTGAAGCTTTCTTT. Full variable domain (missing parts from reference TRBV2 and TRBJ1-1): EPEVTQTPSHQVTQMGQEVILRCVPISNHLYFYWYRQILGQKVEFLVSFYNNEISEKSEIFDDQFSVERPDGSNFTLKIRSTKLEDSAMYFCASWEGLNTEAFFGQGTRLTVV.

The chain couples TRBV24-1 to TRBJ2-7; possible D gene TRBD2, 6 bases. CDR3 length equals 15 residues. CDR1 is KGHDR and CDR2 is SFDVKD in the germline V gene. V was trimmed by 4 bases and J by 6 bases, leaving 18 bases between them. Here the CDR3 DNA reads TGTGCCACCAGTGACCCCCATCAGACTAGTTCCGAGCAGTACTTC. Its protein product is CATSDPHQTSSEQYF.

The rearrangement uses TRBV11-2 and TRBJ2-2; 9 bases map to TRBD2. V was pared by 6 bases and J by 5 bases, with 7 bases of the junction left unmatched. In germline, CDR1 is SGHAT, CDR2 FQNNGV. The CDR3 has 15 residues. The CDR3 DNA reads as TGTGCCAGCAGGGAGGGACTAGCTTCTACCGGGGAGCTGTTTTTT. Its translation is CASREGLASTGELFF.

This chain joins TRBV5-1 and TRBJ2-1; the match to TRBD2 covers 13 bases. V shed 0 bases and J 7 bases; nucleotides not matched to a gene: 7. CDR1 is SGHRS, CDR2 YFSETQ, per germline. The CDR3 totals 17 residues. CDR3 sequence reads: CASSLVGTSGIGNEQFF. For the CDR3, the DNA is TGCGCCAGCAGCTTGGTAGGGACTAGCGGGATTGGTAATGAGCAGTTCTTC. The variable domain in full, completed from reference TRBV5-1 and TRBJ2-1, reads KAGVTQTPRYLIKTRGQQVTLSCSPISGHRSVSWYQQTPGQGLQFLFEYFSETQRNKGNFPGRFSGRQFSNSRSEMNVSTLELGDSALYLCASSLVGTSGIGNEQFFGPGTRLTVL.

As concerns this clone: The junction differs from germline at one of its ends, possibly a read error. The V and J genes are TRBV5-1 and TRBJ2-1, with D perhaps TRBD1 (5 bases). Germline V gives CDR1 SGHRS, CDR2 YFSETQ. The CDR3 spans 15 residues. The CDR3 sequence is CASSLGGQGFNEQFF. In DNA, the CDR3 is TGCGCCAGCAGTTTGGGTGGTCAGGGATTCAATGAGCAGTTCTTC.